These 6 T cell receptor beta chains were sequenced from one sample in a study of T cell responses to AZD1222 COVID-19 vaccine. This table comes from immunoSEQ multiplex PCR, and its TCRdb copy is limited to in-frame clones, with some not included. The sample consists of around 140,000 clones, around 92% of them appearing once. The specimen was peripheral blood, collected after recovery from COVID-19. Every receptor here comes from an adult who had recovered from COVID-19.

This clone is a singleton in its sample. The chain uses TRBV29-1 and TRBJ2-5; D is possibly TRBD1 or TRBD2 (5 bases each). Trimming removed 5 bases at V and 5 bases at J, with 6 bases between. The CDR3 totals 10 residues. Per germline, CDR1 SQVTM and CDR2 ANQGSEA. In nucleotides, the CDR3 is TGCAGCGTTTGGGACGAGACCCAGTACTTC. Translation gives CSVWDETQYF.

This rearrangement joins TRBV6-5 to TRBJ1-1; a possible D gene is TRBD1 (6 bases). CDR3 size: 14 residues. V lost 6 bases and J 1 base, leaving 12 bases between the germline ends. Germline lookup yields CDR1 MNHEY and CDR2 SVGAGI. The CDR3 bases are TGTGCCAGCAGCTCAGGGGCACCGAACACTGAAGCTTTCTTT. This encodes CASSSGAPNTEAFF.

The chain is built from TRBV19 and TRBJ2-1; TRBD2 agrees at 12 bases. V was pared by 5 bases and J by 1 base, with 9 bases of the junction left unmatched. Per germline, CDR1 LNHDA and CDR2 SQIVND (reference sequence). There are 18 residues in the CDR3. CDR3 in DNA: TGTGCCAGTAGTCCCCGACTAGCGGGAGCGGGGTCCTACAATGAGCAGTTCTTC. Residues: CASSPRLAGAGSYNEQFF.

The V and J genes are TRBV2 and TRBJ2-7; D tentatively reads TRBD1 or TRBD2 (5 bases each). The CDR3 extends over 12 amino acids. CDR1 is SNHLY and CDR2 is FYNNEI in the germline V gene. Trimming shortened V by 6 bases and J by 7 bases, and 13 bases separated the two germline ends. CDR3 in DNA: TGTGCCAGCAGCCTGGGACGTCAAGAGCAGTACTTC. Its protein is CASSLGRQEQYF.

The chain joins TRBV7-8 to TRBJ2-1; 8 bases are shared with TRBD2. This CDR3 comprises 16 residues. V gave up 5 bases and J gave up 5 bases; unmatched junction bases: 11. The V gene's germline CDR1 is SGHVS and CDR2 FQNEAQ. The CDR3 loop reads CASSHRLATVNNEQFF. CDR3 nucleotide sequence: TGTGCCAGCAGCCATAGACTAGCGACCGTAAACAATGAGCAGTTCTTC.

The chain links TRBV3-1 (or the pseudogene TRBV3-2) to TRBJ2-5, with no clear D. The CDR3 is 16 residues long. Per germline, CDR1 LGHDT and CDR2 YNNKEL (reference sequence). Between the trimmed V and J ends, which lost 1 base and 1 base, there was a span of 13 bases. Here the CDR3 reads CASSQGRQALQETQYF. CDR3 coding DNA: TGTGCCAGCAGCCAAGGCCGCCAGGCACTCCAAGAGACCCAGTACTTC.